Given below is one T cell receptor (beta chain) in context. Its specificity is not known. The data derive from a study of T cell responses to AZD1222 COVID-19 vaccine. The study, taken as a whole, reports: The donor cohort was predominantly white British with a female majority, and clonal diversity may have been underestimated. At baseline, seropositivity was found in only six or seven AZD1222 recipients.

Data came from immunoSEQ multiplex PCR; TCRdb stores just in-frame clones and leaves some out. This sample has around 150,000 clones, with under 95% found just once. CDR3 length: 14 residues. Germline CDR1 LGHDT, CDR2 YNNKEL (reference sequence). V shed 0 bases and J shed 5 bases, with 10 bases lying between them. The sequencing used peripheral blood, collected 28 days after the second dose of the MenACWY control vaccine. V gene TRBV3-1 (or the pseudogene TRBV3-2) combines with J gene TRBJ2-5; tentatively, D is TRBD2 (6 bases). The receptor comes from an adult who received the MenACWY meningococcal vaccine as a control. CDR3 DNA: TGTGCCAGCAGCCAAGAGGGGGGAGGTGAGACCCAGTACTTC. It yields the protein CASSQEGGGETQYF.